The clone carrying this T cell receptor (beta chain) was counted many times. Its cognate antigen is unknown. The TCR beta library used iRepertoire HTBI primers with Arm-PCR amplification of CDR3. One entry per CDR3 protein results from TCRdb running MiXCR on the multiplex PCR reads. The table lists some 450,000 distinct CDR3 sequences, 20% to 25% of them singletons. The sample comes from a study of regulatory T cells in long-lasting Graves disease. Study-level information: More than 5 years of antithyroid drugs with positive TSH receptor antibodies defined persistent Graves' disease.

This sample's time point: persistent/refractory GD, antithyroid drugs over 5 years with positive TRAb. PBMCs were the source of the RNA used for TCR sequencing. Overall study results and limits: TRBV28, TRBJ1-2 and TRBJ2-5 were segments that persistent disease favored. It is possible that accuracy was reduced by the small size of the sample. Persistent Graves' cases showed lower TCR diversity than newly diagnosed cases.

CDR3 length equals 13 residues. V gave up 9 bases and J gave up 8 bases, with 19 bases separating them. Germline CDR1 is SNHLY and CDR2 is FYNNEI. The chain carries TRBV2 and TRBJ1-2; D unresolved. The TCR originated in a female donor with Graves disease. The sample consisted of peripheral blood mononuclear cells (PBMCs), taken when the disease was refractory, from a patient treated with antithyroid drugs. CDR3 loop: CASGPRGVRGYTF. The CDR3 DNA reads TGTGCCAGTGGCCCCCGGGGAGTTCGCGGCTACACCTTC.